What follows describes a single TCR beta chain. Its antigen is undetermined. The data originate from a study of T cell repertoires in cytomegalovirus infection. Study-level information: Public signatures in TCR beta pointed to CMV infection and matching HLA type.

MiXCR, run by TCRdb on the reads, gives a single entry per CDR3 protein. The sample includes hundreds of thousands of distinct CDR3 sequences, more than 40% of them seen just once. This CDR3 has 13 amino acids. Germline assignment: CDR1 GTSNPN and CDR2 SVGIG (reference sequence). With 2 bases removed from V and 6 bases from J, the gap between germline ends came to 12 bases. The receptor was derived from a human donor in good health (CMV status not recorded). Some clones in this sample may be carry-over from other donors' samples. Source: cultured PBMCs, taken from culture after CMV antigen stimulation. J is TRBJ2-3 and V is TRBV30, with D possibly called TRBD1 or TRBD2 (5 bases each). For the CDR3, the DNA is TGTGCCTGGAGTTTGGTTCGGGGCGATACGCAGTATTTT. Its protein is CAWSLVRGDTQYF.